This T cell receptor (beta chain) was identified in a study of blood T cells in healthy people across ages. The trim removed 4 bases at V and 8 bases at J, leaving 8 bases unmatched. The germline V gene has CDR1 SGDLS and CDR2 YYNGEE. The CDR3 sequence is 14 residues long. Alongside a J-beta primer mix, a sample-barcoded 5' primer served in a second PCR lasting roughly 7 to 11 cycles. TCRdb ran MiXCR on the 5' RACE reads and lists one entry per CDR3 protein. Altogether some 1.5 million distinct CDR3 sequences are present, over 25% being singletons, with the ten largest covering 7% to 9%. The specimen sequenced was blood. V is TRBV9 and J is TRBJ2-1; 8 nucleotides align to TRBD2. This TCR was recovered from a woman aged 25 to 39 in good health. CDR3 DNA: TGTGCCAGCAGCCCAGCGGGAGTGCGGTATGAGCAGTTCTTC. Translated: CASSPAGVRYEQFF.